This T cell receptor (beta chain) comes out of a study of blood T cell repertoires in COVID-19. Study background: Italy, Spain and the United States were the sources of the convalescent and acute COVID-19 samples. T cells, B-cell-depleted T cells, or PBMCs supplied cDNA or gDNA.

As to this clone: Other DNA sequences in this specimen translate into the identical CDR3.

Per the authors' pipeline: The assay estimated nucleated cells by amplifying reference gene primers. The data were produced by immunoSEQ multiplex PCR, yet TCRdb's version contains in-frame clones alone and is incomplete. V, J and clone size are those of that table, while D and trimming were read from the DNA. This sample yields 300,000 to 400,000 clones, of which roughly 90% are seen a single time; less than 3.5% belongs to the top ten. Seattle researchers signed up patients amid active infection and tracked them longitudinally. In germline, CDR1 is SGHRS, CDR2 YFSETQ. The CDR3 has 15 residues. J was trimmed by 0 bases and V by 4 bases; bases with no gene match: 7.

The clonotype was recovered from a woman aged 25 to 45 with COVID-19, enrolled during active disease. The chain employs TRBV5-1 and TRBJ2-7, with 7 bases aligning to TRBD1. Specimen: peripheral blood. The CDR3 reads CASSSRQGSSYEQYF. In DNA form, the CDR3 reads TGCGCCAGCAGCAGCCGACAGGGAAGCTCCTACGAGCAGTACTTC. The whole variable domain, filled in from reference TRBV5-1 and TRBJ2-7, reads KAGVTQTPRYLIKTRGQQVTLSCSPISGHRSVSWYQQTPGQGLQFLFEYFSETQRNKGNFPGRFSGRQFSNSRSEMNVSTLELGDSALYLCASSSRQGSSYEQYFGPGTRLTVT.